Described below is a single T cell receptor beta chain sequence and its context. TCRdb re-derived calls from the reads in MiXCR, one entry per CDR3 protein. This table has approximately 90,000 distinct CDR3 sequences, 25% to 40% appearing once. This sample was included in a study of type 1 regulatory T cells. Study context: T-allo10 is a Tr1-enriched, alloantigen-specific CD4 T cell product made in vitro.

The V and J ends lost 1 base and 0 bases respectively, with 8 bases between them. This CDR3 comprises 14 residues. Germline CDR1 DFQATT, CDR2 SNEGSKA (reference sequence). This TCR came from a human donor in good health. Sequenced: CD4+ T cells, either the whole sample or a sorted fraction (not recorded which). This chain connects TRBV20-1 to TRBJ2-3; TRBD2 is a possible D gene (5 bases). CDR3 sequence (DNA): TGCAGTGCTAGAGTTACTAGAAGCACAGATACGCAGTATTTT. Protein: CSARVTRSTDTQYF.